Shown below are 8 T cell receptor beta chains from a single sample sequenced in a study of identical twins. MiXCR, applied by TCRdb to the 5' RACE reads, yields one record per CDR3 protein. Of roughly 200,000 distinct CDR3 sequences detected, 6% to 9% appear once; the ten largest clones hold more than 1.5%. This same sample was also part of a study on yellow fever vaccine responses in identical twins.

Sequencing was done on a sample of memory (CD45RO+) T cells sorted from blood. These receptors were collected from a woman aged 18-29 years in good health.

The sample holds many counts of this clonotype. The rearrangement joins TRBV7-2 to TRBJ1-5; D perhaps matches TRBD1 (5 bases). V was pared by 1 base and J by 2 bases, with 9 bases between. The CDR3 contains 15 residues. Germline CDR1 reads SGHTA; CDR2 reads FQGNSA. The CDR3 protein is CASSLEGRGNQPQHF. CDR3 sequence (DNA): TGTGCCAGCAGCTTAGAGGGCAGGGGCAATCAGCCCCAGCATTTT.

Concerning this clonotype: A much larger clone differs from this one at a single base, so this may be a read error. This chain uses TRBV18 with TRBJ2-7, with 7 bases aligning to TRBD1. The CDR3 contains 17 residues. V dropped 2 bases and J dropped 2; count of bases not matched to a gene: 12. Germline CDR1 is KGHSH and CDR2 is LQKENI. In DNA form, the CDR3 reads TGTGCCAGCTCACCATCGGGACAGTTCAGCCTGCCCTACGAGCAGTACTTC. As protein: CASSPSGQFSLPYEQYF. Full variable domain (remainder filled in from reference TRBV18 and TRBJ2-7): NAGVMQNPRHLVRRRGQEARLRCSPMKGHSHVYWYRQLPEEGLKFMVYLQKENIIDESGMPKERFSAEFPKEGPSILRIQQVVRGDSAAYFCASSPSGQFSLPYEQYFGPGTRLTVT.

The rearrangement uses TRBV29-1 and TRBJ2-1, with TRBD2 identical over 14 bases. Trimming cost V 8 bases and J 2 bases; bases outside gene matches: 11. The CDR3 contains 17 residues. Germline V gene sequence: CDR1 SQVTM, CDR2 ANQGSEA. The CDR3 DNA is TGCAGCTGGGTTCGGGGACTAGCGGGAGTAGCCTACAATGAGCAGTTCTTC. Translated: CSWVRGLAGVAYNEQFF.

This clonotype has at least ten counts. Here the CDR3 reads CASSPPATGVNYGYTF. The DNA of the CDR3 is TGTGCCAGCTCACCACCGGCGACAGGAGTTAACTATGGCTACACCTTC. V gene TRBV18 combines with J gene TRBJ1-2; TRBD1 is a possible D gene (6 bases). The CDR3 spans 16 residues. Trimming took 0 bases from V and 1 from J, leaving 12 bases between them. Germline CDR1 KGHSH, CDR2 LQKENI. The full variable domain, rest sourced from reference TRBV18 and TRBJ1-2, is NAGVMQNPRHLVRRRGQEARLRCSPMKGHSHVYWYRQLPEEGLKFMVYLQKENIIDESGMPKERFSAEFPKEGPSILRIQQVVRGDSAAYFCASSPPATGVNYGYTFGSGTRLTVV.

J is TRBJ2-7 and V is TRBV28; D may be TRBD1 (6 bases). The CDR3 length is 15 residues. The V and J ends lost 2 bases and 4 bases respectively, with 15 bases between them. The germline V gene has CDR1 MDHEN and CDR2 SYDVKM. For the CDR3, the DNA is TGTGCCAGCAGTTTAGGTACGGTCAGGGGATACGAGCAGTACTTC. Its protein product is CASSLGTVRGYEQYF.

At least ten counts were recorded for this clonotype. The chain uses TRBV5-6 and TRBJ2-1; 7 positions agree with TRBD2. With 4 bases clipped from V and 9 bases from J, the junction kept 16 bases outside the gene matches. Germline V lookup: CDR1 SGHDT, CDR2 YYEEEE. The CDR3 length is 16 residues. In DNA, the CDR3 is TGTGCCAGCAGCATTGATGCGGGAGTATGGTTGAGTGAGCAGTTCTTC. This translates into CASSIDAGVWLSEQFF.

This clonotype was observed many times. CDR3 amino acids: CASSEAETGSETQYF. The CDR3 DNA reads TGTGCCAGCAGTGAAGCGGAGACAGGGAGCGAGACCCAGTACTTC. V is TRBV6-1 and J is TRBJ2-5; 7 positions agree with TRBD1. The V and J ends lost 0 bases and 5 bases, in that order; junction bases with no gene match: 6. The germline V gene encodes CDR1 MNHNS and CDR2 SASEGT. CDR3 length: 15 residues.

This clonotype has at least ten counts. J is TRBJ2-7 and V is TRBV4-2; TRBD1 agrees at 7 bases. V was clipped by 2 bases and J by 2 bases; unmatched bases: 9. This CDR3 contains 16 residues. From germline, CDR1 is LGHNA and CDR2 YNFKEQ. The CDR3 region has the DNA TGTGCCAGCAGCCAAAGTATAGGGGGCCAACCCTACGAGCAGTACTTC. Translating it yields CASSQSIGGQPYEQYF.